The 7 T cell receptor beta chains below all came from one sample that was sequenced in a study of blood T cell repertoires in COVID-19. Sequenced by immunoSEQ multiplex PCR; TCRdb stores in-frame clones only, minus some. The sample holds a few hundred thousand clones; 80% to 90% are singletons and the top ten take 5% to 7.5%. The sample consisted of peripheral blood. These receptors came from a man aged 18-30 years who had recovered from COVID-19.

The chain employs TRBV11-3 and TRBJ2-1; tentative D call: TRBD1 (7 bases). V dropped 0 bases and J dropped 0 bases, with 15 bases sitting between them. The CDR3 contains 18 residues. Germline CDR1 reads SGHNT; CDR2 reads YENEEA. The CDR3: CASSLDQGGTSSYNEQFF. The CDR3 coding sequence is TGTGCCAGCAGCTTAGATCAGGGGGGAACTAGCTCCTACAATGAGCAGTTCTTC.

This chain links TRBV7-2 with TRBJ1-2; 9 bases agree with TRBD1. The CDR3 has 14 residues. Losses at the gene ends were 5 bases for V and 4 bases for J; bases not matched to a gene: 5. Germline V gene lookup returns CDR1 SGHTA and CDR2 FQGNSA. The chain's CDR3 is CASSLGTGTYGYTF. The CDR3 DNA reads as TGTGCCAGCAGCCTCGGGACAGGGACCTATGGCTACACCTTC.

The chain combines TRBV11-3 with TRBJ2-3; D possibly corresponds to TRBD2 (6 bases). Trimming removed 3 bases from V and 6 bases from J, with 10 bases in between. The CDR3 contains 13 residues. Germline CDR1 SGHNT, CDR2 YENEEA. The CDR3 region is CASSLTGGDTQYF. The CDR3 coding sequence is TGTGCCAGCAGCTTGACTGGGGGGGATACGCAGTATTTT.

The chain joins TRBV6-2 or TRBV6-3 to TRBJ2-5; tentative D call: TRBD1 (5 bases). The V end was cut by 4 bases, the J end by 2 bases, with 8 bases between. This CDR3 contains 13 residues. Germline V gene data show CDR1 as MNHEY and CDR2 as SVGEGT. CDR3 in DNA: TGTGCCAGCAGTTCGGACACTCAAGAGACCCAGTACTTC. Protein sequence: CASSSDTQETQYF.

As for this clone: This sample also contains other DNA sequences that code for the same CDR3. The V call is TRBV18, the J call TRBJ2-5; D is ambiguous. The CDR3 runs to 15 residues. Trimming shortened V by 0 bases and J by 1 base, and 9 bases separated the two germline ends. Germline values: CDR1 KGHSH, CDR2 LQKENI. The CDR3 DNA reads TGTGCCAGCTCACCACCTTTGGCACGCCAAGAGACCCAGTACTTC. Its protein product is CASSPPLARQETQYF.

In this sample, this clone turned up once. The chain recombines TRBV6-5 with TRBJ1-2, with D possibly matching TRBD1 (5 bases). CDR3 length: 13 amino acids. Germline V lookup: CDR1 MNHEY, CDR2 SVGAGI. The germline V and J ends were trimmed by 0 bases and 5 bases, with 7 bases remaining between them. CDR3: CASSYSAGYGYTF. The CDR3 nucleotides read TGTGCCAGCAGTTACTCGGCAGGGTATGGCTACACCTTC.

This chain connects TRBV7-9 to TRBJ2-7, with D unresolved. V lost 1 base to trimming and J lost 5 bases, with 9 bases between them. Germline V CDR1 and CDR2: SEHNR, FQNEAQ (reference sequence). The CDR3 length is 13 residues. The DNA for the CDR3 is TGTGCCAGCAGCTTAGTGGCCGAACACGAGCAGTACTTC. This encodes CASSLVAEHEQYF.